Below are 2 T cell receptor beta chains sequenced from a single sample in a study of T cell responses to AZD1222 COVID-19 vaccine. Repertoires were generated with immunoSEQ multiplex PCR, while TCRdb's copy carries only in-frame clones and drops some. The sample carries roughly 270,000 clones, 94% recorded once. The material sequenced was peripheral blood, taken 28 days after the second AZD1222 dose. These receptors were obtained from an adult who received the AZD1222 COVID-19 vaccine.

J is TRBJ1-1 and V is TRBV28; 8 nucleotides agree with TRBD1. CDR3 length: 14 residues. Unmatched junction bases numbered 8, after V lost 6 bases and J lost 5 bases. Germline-derived CDR1 and CDR2 are MDHEN and SYDVKM. CDR3 in DNA: TGTGCCAGCAGCCTCGCTGACAGGGGAACTGAAGCTTTCTTT. Its protein is CASSLADRGTEAFF.

In this sample, this clone turned up once. The J gene is TRBJ1-4, the V gene TRBV18; the D gene is possibly TRBD1 (6 bases). V gave up 3 bases and J gave up 8 bases, with 19 bases separating them. CDR3 length equals 16 residues. Germline CDR1 reads KGHSH; CDR2 reads LQKENI. The CDR3 DNA reads as TGTGCCAGCTCACCTCGCCCGGGACCCGGGACAGAAAAACTGTTTTTT. Residues: CASSPRPGPGTEKLFF.